These 25 T cell receptor beta chains came from one sample sequenced in a study of cytomegalovirus exposure and HLA in healthy donors. The PCR contained 60 Vbeta and 13 Jbeta primers. Some clones are missing from TCRdb's copy, which holds only in-frame ones; the method was immunoSEQ multiplex PCR. The table lists about 92,000 clones, 65% to 80% of them singletons, with around 16% in the top ten. Sequenced material: PBMCs. The receptor set was obtained from a young woman in good health and CMV-seropositive.

CDR3 nucleotides: TGTGCCAGCAGCTTAGGGGCCGTGACAGGGACAAACGAAAAACTGTTTTTT. As protein: CASSLGAVTGTNEKLFF. V is TRBV7-2 and J is TRBJ1-4; 7 bases align to TRBD1. The CDR3 contains 17 residues. J lost 8 bases, V lost 1 base, and 13 bases had no gene match. Germline-derived CDR1 and CDR2 are SGHTA and FQGNSA. Combining the CDR3 with reference TRBV7-2 and TRBJ1-4 gives the whole variable domain GAGVSQSPSNKVTEKGKDVELRCDPISGHTALYWYRQSLGQGLEFLIYFQGNSAPDKSGLPSDRFSAERTGGSVSTLTIQRTQQEDSAVYLCASSLGAVTGTNEKLFFGSGTQLSVL.

J is TRBJ2-5 and V is TRBV15, with TRBD2 matching 11 bases. With 1 base clipped from V and 7 bases from J, the junction kept 5 bases outside the gene matches. The CDR3 runs to 15 residues. Germline V lookup: CDR1 LNHNV, CDR2 YYDKDF (reference sequence). The CDR3 here is CATSRGLAGLGTQYF. CDR3 in DNA: TGTGCCACCAGCAGAGGACTAGCGGGACTGGGGACCCAGTACTTC.

This sequence joins TRBV19 and TRBJ2-2; 7 nucleotides line up with TRBD2. The germline gives CDR1 LNHDA, CDR2 SQIVND (reference sequence). The CDR3 consists of 15 residues. J lost 8 bases, V lost 1 base, and 7 bases had no gene match. The CDR3 loop is CASSIAQRGSGELFF. Here the CDR3 DNA reads TGTGCCAGTAGTATAGCCCAGCGGGGTAGTGGGGAGCTGTTTTTT.

V gene TRBV4-2 combines with J gene TRBJ1-2; D gene uncertain. The CDR3 has 15 amino acids. The germline gives CDR1 LGHNA, CDR2 YNFKEQ. Trimming stripped 3 bases from V and 8 bases from J, with 19 bases between. The CDR3 here is CASSHPDGGNGGYTF. The CDR3 DNA follows: TGTGCCAGCAGCCACCCGGATGGCGGAAATGGGGGCTACACCTTC.

The J gene is TRBJ2-7, the V gene TRBV5-6; TRBD1 is a possible D gene (5 bases). Germline loops: CDR1 SGHDT, CDR2 YYEEEE. V was cut by 0 bases and J by 4 bases, with 11 bases left in between. The CDR3 is 14 residues long. CDR3 in amino acids: CASSLEGAAYEQYF. The CDR3 DNA follows: TGTGCCAGCAGCTTGGAAGGGGCGGCTTACGAGCAGTACTTC.

V gene TRBV28 combines with J gene TRBJ2-7; TRBD1 might be the D (6 bases). The germline gives CDR1 MDHEN, CDR2 SYDVKM. V lost 7 bases to trimming and J lost 3 bases, with 13 bases between them. This CDR3 is 13 amino acids long. The CDR3 here is CASTRTALYEQYF. CDR3 coding DNA: TGTGCCAGCACCCGGACAGCGCTCTACGAGCAGTACTTC.

This clone was observed a handful of times. V is TRBV4-3 and J is TRBJ1-6; no clear D. Germline V gives CDR1 LGHNA, CDR2 YSLEER. Trimming removed 1 base at V and 7 bases at J, with 2 bases between. The length of the CDR3 is 12 residues. CDR3 in DNA: TGCGCCAGCAGCCAAGTAAATTCACCCCTCCACTTT. This translates into CASSQVNSPLHF.

This clone was observed a few times. The chain joins TRBV4-3 to TRBJ2-7; 9 bases are shared with TRBD2. The CDR3 has 17 residues. The ends lost 1 base at V and 6 bases at J; junction bases unmatched: 13. CDR1 and CDR2 from the germline V gene are LGHNA and YSLEER. The CDR3 reads CASSQGVSGSAVGEQYF. The CDR3 nucleotides read TGCGCCAGCAGCCAAGGGGTTAGCGGGAGTGCAGTCGGCGAGCAGTACTTC.

The chain couples TRBV11-1 to TRBJ2-1, with TRBD1 matching 7 bases. Unmatched junction bases numbered 9, after V lost 5 bases and J lost 5 bases. This CDR3 has 15 amino acids. Germline CDR1 and CDR2: SGHAT and FQDESV (reference sequence). CDR3: CASSHRGPIHNEQFF. CDR3 DNA: TGTGCCAGCAGCCACAGGGGTCCCATCCACAATGAGCAGTTCTTC.

V is TRBV10-2 and J is TRBJ1-2, with D possibly being TRBD1 (5 bases). Germline CDR1 and CDR2: WSHSY and SAAADI. V lost 3 bases to trimming and J lost 5 bases, with 13 bases between them. This CDR3 contains 14 residues. CDR3 DNA: TGCGCCAGCAGTGACTGGACACTCGATTATGGCTACACCTTC. It is translated as CASSDWTLDYGYTF.

The rearrangement links TRBV6-5 to TRBJ1-5; 7 bases are a match to TRBD1. This CDR3 has 15 residues. V was clipped by 5 bases and J by 8 bases; unmatched bases: 12. CDR1 MNHEY and CDR2 SVGAGI come from the germline V gene. The CDR3, as DNA: TGTGCCAGCAGTGGAGGGTCTCGGGACAGAAAGCCCCAGCATTTT. The encoded protein is CASSGGSRDRKPQHF.

On this clone: The junction and the germline gene differ at one end; a read error may be behind it. The chain is built from TRBV7-9 and TRBJ2-2, with TRBD2 as a possible D gene (6 bases). The CDR3 extends over 18 amino acids. Looked up from germline, CDR1 is SEHNR and CDR2 is FQNEAQ (reference sequence). The CDR3 nucleotides are TGTTCCAGCAGCGCAATCCTCAGCGGGTTTAGTCACACCGGGGAGCTGTTTTTT. Residues: CSSSAILSGFSHTGELFF.

The chain combines TRBV27 with TRBJ1-1; D remains ambiguous. V was clipped by 5 bases and J by 3 bases, with 13 bases between them. Germline V gene lookup returns CDR1 MNHEY and CDR2 SMNVEV (reference sequence). The CDR3 covers 14 residues. CDR3 in DNA: TGTGCCAGCAGTCCGGGGTCCGGCGACACTGAAGCTTTCTTT. Its protein is CASSPGSGDTEAFF.

The CDR3 loop is CASSYSPREMNTEAFF. CDR3 nucleotides: TGTGCCAGCAGTTACTCGCCCCGGGAGATGAACACTGAAGCTTTCTTT. V gene TRBV6-6 combines with J gene TRBJ1-1; no firm D call. The CDR3 has 16 amino acids. Trimming left V 0 bases short and J 0 bases short, with 11 bases between. The germline CDR1 and CDR2 sequences are MNHNY and SVGAGI (reference sequence).

This clone was seen more than once but under ten times. The J gene is TRBJ1-5, the V gene TRBV6-1; D unresolved. V was cut by 6 bases and J by 4 bases, with 10 bases left in between. This CDR3 is built from 13 residues. From germline, CDR1 is MNHNS and CDR2 SASEGT. The chain's CDR3 is CASSAPGNQPQHF. The DNA for the CDR3 is TGTGCCAGCAGCGCGCCCGGTAATCAGCCCCAGCATTTT.

This rearrangement joins TRBV6-4 to TRBJ2-1; 12 bases are a match to TRBD2. CDR3 size: 15 residues. Per germline, CDR1 MRHNA and CDR2 SNTAGT. The trim removed 4 bases at V and 4 bases at J, leaving 2 bases unmatched. The DNA for the CDR3 is TGTGCCAGCAGTGCCACTAGCGGGGGGTACAATGAGCAGTTCTTC. Its translation is CASSATSGGYNEQFF.

This clone showed up just a few times. The chain has TRBV11-2 and TRBJ1-3, with D tentatively TRBD1 (6 bases). V shed 0 bases and J shed 3 bases, with 6 bases lying between them. Germline V gives CDR1 SGHAT, CDR2 FQNNGV. This CDR3 spans 14 amino acids. CDR3 loop: CASSLDRGGNTIYF. In DNA, the CDR3 is TGTGCCAGCAGCTTAGACAGGGGTGGAAACACCATATATTTT.

The chain uses TRBV15 and TRBJ1-2, with D unclear. This CDR3 comprises 14 residues. CDR1 is LNHNV and CDR2 is YYDKDF in the germline V gene (reference sequence). Trimming left V 0 bases short and J 8 bases short, with 13 bases between. The CDR3 loop reads CATSREKLPGGYTF. The CDR3 region has the DNA TGTGCCACCAGCAGAGAGAAGCTCCCGGGGGGCTACACCTTC.

The chain combines TRBV29-1 with TRBJ2-2, with 10 bases matching TRBD2. The CDR3 runs to 16 residues. V was pared by 5 bases and J by 3 bases, with 9 bases of the junction left unmatched. The germline V gene encodes CDR1 SQVTM and CDR2 ANQGSEA. The CDR3 nucleotides are TGCAGCGTTCTGCCAGTAGCGGGGGGACACACCGGGGAGCTGTTTTTT. Encoded protein: CSVLPVAGGHTGELFF.

The rearrangement links TRBV6-6 to TRBJ1-3, with D tentatively TRBD1 (5 bases). The CDR3 length is 16 residues. V was shortened by 4 bases and J by 2 bases, with 15 bases between the two germline ends. Germline values: CDR1 MNHNY, CDR2 SVGAGI (reference sequence). The CDR3 nucleotides read TGTGCCAGCAGTTGGGCCCCCGGGACTCCTGGAAACACCATATATTTT. This translates into CASSWAPGTPGNTIYF.

This chain links TRBV6-5 with TRBJ1-2; weak D call: TRBD1 (6 bases). The length of the CDR3 is 15 residues. Germline assignment: CDR1 MNHEY and CDR2 SVGAGI. Trimming stripped 0 bases from V and 1 base from J, with 9 bases between. The CDR3 coding sequence is TGTGCCAGCAGTTACTCCGCAGGGGTTAACTATGGCTACACCTTC. It codes for CASSYSAGVNYGYTF.

The chain has TRBV7-2 and TRBJ1-1; TRBD1 matches 7 bases. V lost 5 bases and J lost 2; bases outside the gene matches: 2. The CDR3 has 13 residues. The germline gives CDR1 SGHTA, CDR2 FQGNSA. CDR3 bases: TGTGCCAGCAGCCGACAGGGTAACACTGAAGCTTTCTTT. Translated: CASSRQGNTEAFF.

The chain has TRBV11-1 and TRBJ2-2; D gene uncertain. Between the trimmed V and J ends, which lost 1 base and 3 bases, there was a span of 6 bases. The CDR3 runs to 14 residues. Germline V gene sequence: CDR1 SGHAT, CDR2 FQDESV (reference sequence). The CDR3, as DNA: TGTGCCAGCAGCTTAGAGAGGTACACCGGGGAGCTGTTTTTT. This gives the protein CASSLERYTGELFF.

The rearrangement uses TRBV27 and TRBJ2-1; the D is unclear. There are 15 residues in the CDR3. CDR1 and CDR2 from the germline V gene are MNHEY and SMNVEV (reference sequence). V lost 4 bases, J lost 10 bases, and 20 bases lay in between. In nucleotides, the CDR3 is TGTGCCAGCAGTTCGCTTACCCTCAGTCGAGGCGAGCAGTTCTTC. Its protein product is CASSSLTLSRGEQFF.

The genes are TRBV7-2 and TRBJ1-2; TRBD1 is a possible D gene (6 bases). From germline, CDR1 is SGHTA and CDR2 FQGNSA. Trimming removed 5 bases at V and 5 bases at J, with 15 bases between. The CDR3 has 14 amino acids. The CDR3 region is CASSQNAGEYGYTF. DNA for the CDR3: TGTGCCAGCAGCCAGAACGCAGGGGAGTATGGCTACACCTTC.